These T cell receptor beta chains were read from a single sample in a study of response to subunit inactivated influenza vaccine. TCRdb reprocessed the RT-PCR reads with MiXCR, giving one entry per CDR3 protein. This sample has approximately 570,000 distinct CDR3 sequences, with approximately 7.6% found just once. Specimen: PBMCs from blood, collected around 2 years after vaccination. These receptors were obtained from a man aged 50 to 69 who received an inactivated influenza vaccine. The CDR3 runs from the conserved cysteine through the conserved F or W. Each record gives: D gene, V gene, clone size, J gene, CDR3 protein, CDR3 DNA. The D gene is left open where the match is weak. Some rows mark clone size as missing; the rest say once, few, many or name a class of expanded clone.

-	TRBV5-6	many	TRBJ2-2	CASSLGHPWDTGELFF	TGTGCCAGCAGCTTGGGACATCCTTGGGACACCGGGGAGCTGTTTTTT
TRBD2	TRBV28	-	TRBJ2-7	CASSLGRDPSDEQYF	TGTGCCAGCAGTTTAGGGAGGGACCCATCGGACGAGCAGTACTTC
-	TRBV25-1	many	TRBJ1-2	CASSEGGNYGYTF	TGTGCCAGCAGTGAAGGCGGGAACTATGGCTACACCTTC
-	TRBV18	many	TRBJ1-3	CASSPPPDGRSGNTIYF	TGTGCCAGCTCACCACCCCCGGACGGTCGCTCTGGAAACACCATATATTTT
-	TRBV5-5	many	TRBJ2-3	CASSLTAPDTQYF	TGTGCCAGCAGCTTGACGGCTCCAGATACGCAGTATTTT
TRBD1	TRBV28	few	TRBJ2-7	CASSPSPGQVYEQYF	TGTGCCAGCAGTCCATCTCCGGGACAGGTCTACGAGCAGTACTTC
TRBD1	TRBV10-3	few	TRBJ2-1	CAISWTGFGNEQFF	TGTGCCATCAGCTGGACAGGGTTTGGGAATGAGCAGTTCTTC
-	TRBV5-1	few	TRBJ1-1	CASSFFQENTEAFF	TGCGCCAGCAGCTTCTTTCAGGAGAACACTGAAGCTTTCTTT
-	TRBV12-3/TRBV12-4	-	TRBJ2-7	CASSPLWVRSLEQYF	TGTGCCAGCAGTCCTCTATGGGTTCGGTCCCTCGAGCAGTACTTC
-	TRBV29-1	-	TRBJ1-2	CSIEDKGLPYGYTF	TGCAGCATTGAAGATAAGGGGCTGCCCTATGGCTACACCTTC
-	TRBV28	many	TRBJ1-3	CASSPGDSGNTIYF	TGTGCCAGCAGTCCGGGGGACTCTGGAAACACCATATATTTT
-	TRBV12-3/TRBV12-4	many	TRBJ2-5	CASSFSTDFQETQYF	TGTGCCAGCAGTTTTTCTACAGACTTCCAAGAGACCCAGTACTTC
-	TRBV6-4	few	TRBJ1-2	CASSDYPGPGGFNYGYTF	TGTGCCAGCAGTGATTATCCGGGACCTGGGGGCTTTAACTATGGCTACACCTTC
TRBD1	TRBV12-3/TRBV12-4	few	TRBJ1-5	CASSDTGGSNQPQHF	TGTGCCAGCAGTGACACAGGGGGAAGCAATCAGCCCCAGCATTTT
TRBD2	TRBV20-1	-	TRBJ2-1	CSARDPSGATDNEQFF	TGCAGTGCTAGAGATCCTAGCGGGGCCACGGACAATGAGCAGTTCTTC
TRBD2	TRBV27	-	TRBJ2-1	CASSSTGGGKSYNEQFF	TGTGCCAGCAGTTCAACGGGGGGGGGTAAATCCTACAATGAGCAGTTCTTC
-	TRBV15	-	TRBJ1-2	CATSREGRRTF	TGTGCCACCAGCAGAGAAGGCAGGCGCACCTTC
-	TRBV7-3	few	TRBJ2-3	CASSLGASVSTDTQYF	TGTGCCAGCAGCCTAGGGGCTAGCGTCAGCACAGATACGCAGTATTTT
-	TRBV29-1	few	TRBJ1-4	CSVDDSEKLFF	TGCAGCGTTGATGATTCTGAAAAACTGTTTTTT
TRBD2	TRBV7-9	-	TRBJ2-1	CASSFLRGTSTYNEQFF	TGTGCCAGCAGCTTCCTTCGAGGGACTAGCACCTACAATGAGCAGTTCTTC
-	TRBV6-5	-	TRBJ2-7	CASSYNGNSYEQYF	TGTGCCAGCAGTTACAACGGAAATAGCTACGAGCAGTACTTC
-	TRBV2	many	TRBJ2-5	CASSEEETQYF	TGTGCCAGCAGTGAGGAGGAGACCCAGTACTTC
-	TRBV29-1	few	TRBJ1-1	CSVEEAGLDTEAFF	TGCAGCGTTGAAGAAGCGGGGTTGGACACTGAAGCTTTCTTT
-	TRBV12-3/TRBV12-4	many	TRBJ2-2	CASSYQTNTGELFF	TGTGCCAGCAGTTACCAAACCAACACCGGGGAGCTGTTTTTT
TRBD2	TRBV20-1	few	TRBJ2-5	CSARDGTSGQETQYF	TGCAGTGCTAGAGATGGTACTAGCGGACAAGAGACCCAGTACTTC
TRBD2	TRBV11-2	-	TRBJ2-3	CASSSRLAQSTDTQYF	TGTGCCAGCAGCTCCCGACTAGCGCAGAGCACAGATACGCAGTATTTT
TRBD2	TRBV20-1	few	TRBJ2-1	CSATTPGLASEQFF	TGCAGTGCTACTACTCCGGGACTAGCATCAGAGCAGTTCTTC